The next 32 T cell receptor beta chains were all read from a single sample in a study of beta chain features in type 1 diabetes. Reverse transcribing all isolated RNA meant expressed TCRB transcripts were sequenced. Clones were read by immunoSEQ multiplex PCR, and TCRdb kept only the in-frame ones, dropping some. Among about 360,000 clones listed, roughly 12% were seen once. Sequenced: naive CD4+ T cells from blood. These receptors all stem from a man younger than 35 in good health.

The chain recombines TRBV6-6 with TRBJ2-7; D is possibly TRBD1 (5 bases). CDR3 length equals 11 residues. Looked up from germline, CDR1 is MNHNY and CDR2 is SVGAGI (reference sequence). V shed 5 bases and J shed 5 bases, with 7 bases lying between them. The CDR3: CASSRGNEQYF. The CDR3 bases are TGTGCCAGCAGTAGGGGCAACGAGCAGTACTTC.

This sequence joins TRBV27 and TRBJ2-7, with 7 bases identical to TRBD2. V shed 8 bases, J shed 4 bases, and the junction held 8 bases outside the gene matches. CDR3 size: 13 residues. Germline V gives CDR1 MNHEY, CDR2 SMNVEV (reference sequence). The CDR3 is CASSPRTRYEQYF. CDR3 nucleotides: TGTGCCAGCTCCCCGAGGACTAGATACGAGCAGTACTTC.

The J gene is TRBJ1-2, the V gene TRBV30; tentatively, D is TRBD1 (6 bases). CDR1 and CDR2 from the germline V gene are GTSNPN and SVGIG (reference sequence). The germline V and J ends were trimmed by 2 bases and 5 bases, with 15 bases remaining between them. CDR3 size: 14 residues. The chain's CDR3 is CAWSRQASGYGYTF. The DNA for the CDR3 is TGTGCCTGGAGTCGACAGGCGTCCGGGTATGGCTACACCTTC.

J is TRBJ2-3 and V is TRBV28, with 10 nucleotides matching TRBD2. Germline V gives CDR1 MDHEN, CDR2 SYDVKM. The CDR3 consists of 16 residues. Germline trimming cut 4 bases from V and 4 bases from J; bases unmatched to any gene: 8. CDR3 protein: CASSSRTSGGADTQYF. The CDR3 nucleotides read TGTGCCAGCAGTTCCCGGACTAGCGGAGGTGCAGATACGCAGTATTTT.

This clone showed up just a few times. The rearrangement uses TRBV11-3 and TRBJ1-1; TRBD1 aligns across 10 bases. V dropped 0 bases and J dropped 11; count of bases not matched to a gene: 3. The CDR3 consists of 13 residues. The germline V gene has CDR1 SGHNT and CDR2 YENEEA. CDR3: CASSLEGQGLAFF. Written as DNA, the CDR3 is TGTGCCAGCAGCTTAGAGGGACAGGGGTTGGCTTTCTTT.

This clone was counted a few times. This sequence joins TRBV19 and TRBJ1-5; D call uncertain. CDR1 and CDR2 (germline): LNHDA, SQIVND (reference sequence). V lost 5 bases and J lost 3, with 14 bases in between. The CDR3 consists of 15 residues. CDR3 residues: CASSLYSGFNQPQHF. The CDR3 DNA sequence: TGTGCCAGTAGTCTCTATTCGGGGTTCAATCAGCCCCAGCATTTT.

The chain recombines TRBV6-1 with TRBJ2-6, with TRBD1 as a possible D gene (5 bases). Trimming cost V 5 bases and J 3 bases, with 11 bases left between them. Germline V gene data show CDR1 as MNHNS and CDR2 as SASEGT. There are 15 residues in the CDR3. The CDR3 DNA is TGTGCCAGCAGTTCAGGGTACAGTGGGGCCAACGTCCTGACTTTC. Translated, it gives CASSSGYSGANVLTF.

This clone has a handful of counts. This chain links TRBV9 with TRBJ2-6, with TRBD1 matching 9 bases. V lost 0 bases and J lost 0; bases outside the gene matches: 4. The CDR3 is 18 residues long. Germline CDR1 and CDR2: SGDLS and YYNGEE. The CDR3 nucleotides read TGTGCCAGCAGCGTAGTGGGACAGGGCGTCTCTGGGGCCAACGTCCTGACTTTC. Its translation is CASSVVGQGVSGANVLTF.

This clone was counted only a few times. The V call is TRBV28, the J call TRBJ1-5; D remains ambiguous. CDR3 length: 12 residues. Trimming shortened V by 8 bases and J by 0 bases, and 5 bases separated the two germline ends. From germline, CDR1 is MDHEN and CDR2 SYDVKM. Written as DNA, the CDR3 is TGTGCCAGCGACTATAGCAATCAGCCCCAGCATTTT. It is translated as CASDYSNQPQHF.

The chain employs TRBV6-5 and TRBJ1-2; D is undetermined. This CDR3 spans 12 amino acids. Deletions cut 6 bases from V and 5 bases from J, with 10 bases between. Germline loops: CDR1 MNHEY, CDR2 SVGAGI. CDR3 coding DNA: TGTGCCAGCAGGGGCTTACCGTATGGCTACACCTTC. Translating gives CASRGLPYGYTF.

This clone was detected only a few times. The chain has TRBV7-2 and TRBJ2-3; 14 nucleotides align to TRBD2. Germline V gene data show CDR1 as SGHTA and CDR2 as FQGNSA. The CDR3 loop spans 15 amino acids. With V trimmed by 5 bases and J by 4 bases, 2 bases remained unmatched. In DNA form, the CDR3 reads TGTGCCAGCAGCCCGGGACTAGCGGGGGCAGATACGCAGTATTTT. The encoded protein is CASSPGLAGADTQYF.

The sample holds a few counts of this clone. The chain uses TRBV11-2 and TRBJ2-1; TRBD2 matches at 10 bases. The CDR3 totals 16 residues. The germline CDR1 and CDR2 sequences are SGHAT and FQNNGV. The ends lost 4 bases at V and 6 bases at J; junction bases unmatched: 9. DNA for the CDR3: TGTGCCAGCAGCTATCGTGGGACTAGCGTGCGCAATGAGCAGTTCTTC. The encoded protein is CASSYRGTSVRNEQFF.

This clone was counted only a few times. This chain joins TRBV28 and TRBJ2-3, with D uncertain. The germline gives CDR1 MDHEN, CDR2 SYDVKM. The CDR3 consists of 12 residues. The V and J ends lost 5 bases and 3 bases respectively, with 6 bases between them. CDR3 bases: TGTGCCAGCAGTACAAATACAGATACGCAGTATTTT. Its translation is CASSTNTDTQYF.

The chain uses TRBV29-1 and TRBJ2-5, with 9 bases fitting TRBD2. The CDR3 spans 12 residues. Unmatched junction bases numbered 5, after V lost 6 bases and J lost 6 bases. CDR1 is SQVTM, CDR2 ANQGSEA, per germline. The CDR3 bases are TGCAGCGTAAATAGCGGGGGAAAGACCCAGTACTTC. It codes for CSVNSGGKTQYF.

This clone was observed a few times. This chain joins TRBV2 and TRBJ2-2; 9 positions agree with TRBD1. V shed 4 bases and J 5 bases; nucleotides not matched to a gene: 8. The CDR3 is made up of 16 amino acids. Germline CDR1 SNHLY, CDR2 FYNNEI. DNA for the CDR3: TGTGCCAGCAGTGTCGCGGGGACAGGGTATACCGGGGAGCTGTTTTTT. Residues: CASSVAGTGYTGELFF.

CDR3 protein: CASSQDIEQSIIYEQYF. The CDR3, as DNA: TGCGCCAGCAGCCAAGATATCGAACAGTCAATTATCTACGAGCAGTACTTC. The V gene is TRBV4-1, the J gene TRBJ2-7; D not certain. The length of the CDR3 is 17 residues. V was cut by 0 bases and J by 3 bases, with 18 bases left in between. Germline V gene sequence: CDR1 MGHRA, CDR2 YSYEKL.

This chain uses TRBV19 with TRBJ2-1, with a weak D call TRBD1 (6 bases). The CDR3 has 13 amino acids. V lost 4 bases and J lost 8, with 12 bases in between. Germline loops: CDR1 LNHDA, CDR2 SQIVND (reference sequence). The CDR3 bases are TGTGCCAGTAGTACCCTCAGGGGCCATGAGCAGTTCTTC. Protein: CASSTLRGHEQFF.

Here the CDR3 DNA reads TGTGCCAGCGCATCCCTACTAGCTGTATATACGCAGTATTTT. This gives the protein CASASLLAVYTQYF. V and J are TRBV7-9 and TRBJ2-3, with D possibly being TRBD2 (6 bases). Germline V gene lookup returns CDR1 SEHNR and CDR2 FQNEAQ (reference sequence). V was pared by 8 bases and J by 7 bases, with 19 bases between. CDR3 length: 14 amino acids. The entire variable domain, with the rest obtained from reference TRBV7-9 and TRBJ2-3, is as follows: DTGVSQNPRHKITKRGQNVTFRCDPISEHNRLYWYRQTLGQGPEFLTYFQNEAQLEKSRLLSDRFSAERPKGSFSTLEIQRTEQGDSAMYLCASASLLAVYTQYFGPGTRLTVL.

The chain is built from TRBV7-9 and TRBJ1-2; 8 bases are shared with TRBD1. V was clipped by 4 bases and J by 4 bases; unmatched bases: 11. Germline values: CDR1 SEHNR, CDR2 FQNEAQ (reference sequence). The CDR3 has 16 residues. The CDR3 DNA sequence: TGTGCCAGCAGCTACTCTCAGGGGGCGAGTCTCTATGGCTACACCTTC. This translates into CASSYSQGASLYGYTF.

The table lists this clone with a few counts. J is TRBJ2-3 and V is TRBV28; TRBD2 matches 8 bases. CDR1 is MDHEN, CDR2 SYDVKM, per germline. The CDR3 spans 14 residues. After removal of 5 bases from V and 4 bases from J, the junction contained 5 bases not matched to a gene. The CDR3 is CASSSGGRPDTQYF. CDR3 bases: TGTGCCAGCAGTAGCGGGGGCCGCCCAGATACGCAGTATTTT.

The CDR3 DNA follows: TGTGCCAGCAGCGTAGGCGGTAGCGGGGGGCTATTCTACGAGCAGTACTTC. Its translation: CASSVGGSGGLFYEQYF. The genes are TRBV9 and TRBJ2-7; 10 nucleotides align to TRBD2. The germline V gene encodes CDR1 SGDLS and CDR2 YYNGEE. J gave up 3 bases and V 0 bases, and 9 bases lay outside the gene matches. The CDR3 contains 17 residues.

The rearrangement joins TRBV5-1 to TRBJ1-2; D gene uncertain. Germline loops: CDR1 SGHRS, CDR2 YFSETQ. CDR3 length: 15 residues. Trimming removed 4 bases at V and 8 bases at J, with 21 bases between. The CDR3: CASSGQHGLATGYTF. The CDR3 coding sequence is TGCGCCAGCAGCGGTCAACACGGATTGGCGACAGGCTACACCTTC.

This clone came up a few times. The V call is TRBV4-2, the J call TRBJ1-2; 11 bases line up with TRBD1. This CDR3 contains 15 residues. V trimming: 4 bases; J trimming: 8 bases; junction bases outside the gene matches: 9. Germline V gives CDR1 LGHNA, CDR2 YNFKEQ. The CDR3 here is CASSPVGQGAGGYTF. DNA of the CDR3: TGTGCCAGCAGCCCCGTCGGACAGGGGGCGGGGGGCTACACCTTC.

CDR3: CALRRGHATNEKLFF. DNA for the CDR3: TGTGCCTTAAGACGGGGACATGCAACTAATGAAAAACTGTTTTTT. V gene TRBV30 combines with J gene TRBJ1-4; D may be TRBD1 (6 bases). V lost 7 bases, J lost 0 bases, and 15 bases lay in between. Germline V CDR1 and CDR2: GTSNPN, SVGIG (reference sequence). CDR3 size: 15 residues.

This clone was seen a handful of times. The chain joins TRBV6-5 to TRBJ2-3, with D possibly matching TRBD2 (6 bases). Germline V lookup: CDR1 MNHEY, CDR2 SVGAGI. The length of the CDR3 is 14 residues. Trimming stripped 3 bases from V and 5 bases from J, with 12 bases between. The CDR3 DNA reads TGTGCCAGCAGTTATTGGGGGGAACAAGATACGCAGTATTTT. Amino acid sequence: CASSYWGEQDTQYF.

The gene calls are TRBV7-2 and TRBJ2-5; TRBD2 agrees at 11 bases. J gave up 4 bases and V 1 base, and 2 bases lay outside the gene matches. The CDR3 length is 15 residues. Germline values: CDR1 SGHTA, CDR2 FQGNSA. In nucleotides, the CDR3 is TGTGCCAGCAGCTTAGAACTAGCGGGAGCAGAGACCCAGTACTTC. Its protein is CASSLELAGAETQYF.

In this sample, this clone turned up a few times. The CDR3 is CASSSRGSNTGELFF. Written as DNA, the CDR3 is TGTGCCAGCAGCTCCAGGGGCTCAAACACCGGGGAGCTGTTTTTT. This sequence joins TRBV7-7 and TRBJ2-2; maybe TRBD1 (6 bases). CDR3 length: 15 residues. Per the germline V gene, CDR1 is SSHAT and CDR2 is FNYEAQ (reference sequence). The V end was cut by 4 bases, the J end by 2 bases, with 11 bases between. The complete variable domain, with remaining parts taken from reference TRBV7-7 and TRBJ2-2, reads GAGVSQSPRYKVTKRGQDVTLRCDPISSHATLYWYQQALGQGPEFLTYFNYEAQPDKSGLPSDRFSAERPEGSISTLTIQRTEQRDSAMYRCASSSRGSNTGELFFGEGSRLTVL.

In this sample, this clone turned up a few times. The V call is TRBV27, the J call TRBJ2-7; possible D gene TRBD1, 5 bases. V dropped 4 bases and J dropped 3 bases, with 19 bases sitting between them. Germline V gene sequence: CDR1 MNHEY, CDR2 SMNVEV (reference sequence). CDR3 length equals 16 residues. CDR3 residues: CASSSGPQGRIYEQYF. The CDR3 DNA follows: TGTGCCAGCAGTTCCGGCCCCCAGGGAAGAATCTACGAGCAGTACTTC.

The rearrangement joins TRBV5-6 to TRBJ1-1, with 7 bases that match TRBD1. The ends lost 4 bases at V and 1 base at J; junction bases unmatched: 10. Germline V CDR1 and CDR2: SGHDT, YYEEEE. The CDR3 length is 16 residues. CDR3 sequence reads: CASSRWMGQTNTEAFF. In nucleotides, the CDR3 is TGTGCCAGCAGCCGATGGATGGGACAGACGAACACTGAAGCTTTCTTT.

This clone was counted only a few times. The V call is TRBV4-3, the J call TRBJ1-2; TRBD1 agrees at 8 bases. After removal of 6 bases from V and 8 bases from J, the junction contained 8 bases not matched to a gene. CDR1 is LGHNA, CDR2 YSLEER, per germline. The length of the CDR3 is 13 residues. The CDR3 region has the DNA TGCGCCAGCAGAGGGACAGGATCACGCGGCTACACCTTC. As protein: CASRGTGSRGYTF.

The CDR3 is CASSLLRVDTGELFF. DNA for the CDR3: TGTGCCAGCAGCTTACTCAGGGTGGACACCGGGGAGCTGTTTTTT. This sequence joins TRBV7-2 and TRBJ2-2; possibly TRBD1 for D (5 bases). The CDR3 spans 15 residues. With 2 bases removed from V and 3 bases from J, the gap between germline ends came to 10 bases. Germline-derived CDR1 and CDR2 are SGHTA and FQGNSA. Full variable domain (outside the CDR3, taken from reference TRBV7-2 and TRBJ2-2): GAGVSQSPSNKVTEKGKDVELRCDPISGHTALYWYRQSLGQGLEFLIYFQGNSAPDKSGLPSDRFSAERTGGSVSTLTIQRTQQEDSAVYLCASSLLRVDTGELFFGEGSRLTVL.

The rearrangement joins TRBV28 to TRBJ2-3; D not resolved. Germline CDR1 is MDHEN and CDR2 is SYDVKM. The CDR3 length is 12 residues. Trimming left V 5 bases short and J 6 bases short, with 9 bases between. CDR3 amino acids: CASSTRIDTQYF. CDR3 in DNA: TGTGCCAGCAGTACACGTATCGATACGCAGTATTTT.